The entry below describes one T cell receptor (beta chain). The data derive from a study of Ad26.COV2.S vaccination and SARS-CoV-2 variants. Study background: Enrollment placed the donor in the COV1001 Ad26.COV2.S trial arm.

The treatment is: some 20 received Ad26.COV2.S at low or high dose, single or two shots; five or six received placebo; per-sample allocation not given. The investigators took samples on day 63 after the first vaccine or placebo injection. The donor's status was that of an adult aged 18-55 years in Boston. CDR1 is LNHDA, CDR2 SQIVND, per germline (reference sequence). Trimming took off 4 bases at V and 3 bases at J, with 12 bases between the two ends. This CDR3 spans 14 amino acids. Assay used: immunoSEQ multiplex PCR; TCRdb lists only in-frame clones, some missing. The sample lists 430,000 or so clones, roughly 87% occurring once.

The sample was peripheral blood, taken in a trial of Ad26.COV2.S vaccine versus placebo. The sequence was obtained from a person aged 18 to 59 who received the Ad26.COV2.S COVID-19 vaccine or a placebo. The chain uses TRBV19 and TRBJ2-5; maybe TRBD2 (6 bases). The CDR3 region has the DNA TGTGCCAGTAGTACGGGACTGACAAAAGAGACCCAGTACTTC. Encoded protein: CASSTGLTKETQYF.